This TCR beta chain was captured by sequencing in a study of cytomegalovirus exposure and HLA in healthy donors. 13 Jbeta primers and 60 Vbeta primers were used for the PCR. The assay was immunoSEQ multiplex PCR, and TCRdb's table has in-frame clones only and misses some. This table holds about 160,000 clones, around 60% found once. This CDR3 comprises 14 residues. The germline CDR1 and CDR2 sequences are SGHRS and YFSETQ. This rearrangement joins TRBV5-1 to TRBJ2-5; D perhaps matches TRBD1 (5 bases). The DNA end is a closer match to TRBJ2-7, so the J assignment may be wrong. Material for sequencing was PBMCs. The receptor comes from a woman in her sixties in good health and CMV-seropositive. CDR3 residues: CASSLGQSAYEQYF. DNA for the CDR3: TGCGCCAGCAGCTTGGGACAGTCAGCCTACGAGCAGTACTTC.